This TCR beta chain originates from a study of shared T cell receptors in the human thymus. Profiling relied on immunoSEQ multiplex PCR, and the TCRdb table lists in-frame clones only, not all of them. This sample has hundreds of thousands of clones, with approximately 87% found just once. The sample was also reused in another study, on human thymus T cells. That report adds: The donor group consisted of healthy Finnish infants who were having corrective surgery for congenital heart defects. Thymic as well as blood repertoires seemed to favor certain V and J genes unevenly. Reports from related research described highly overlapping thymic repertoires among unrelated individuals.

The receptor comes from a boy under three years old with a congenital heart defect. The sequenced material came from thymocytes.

For the CDR3, the DNA is TGTGCCAGCAGCACAGGACGGAGCTACGAGCAGTACTTC. Protein: CASSTGRSYEQYF. The chain joins TRBV7-2 to TRBJ2-7; maybe TRBD1 (5 bases). Germline V CDR1 and CDR2: SGHTA, FQGNSA. V was shortened by 5 bases and J by 3 bases, with 11 bases between the two germline ends. The CDR3 extends over 13 amino acids.